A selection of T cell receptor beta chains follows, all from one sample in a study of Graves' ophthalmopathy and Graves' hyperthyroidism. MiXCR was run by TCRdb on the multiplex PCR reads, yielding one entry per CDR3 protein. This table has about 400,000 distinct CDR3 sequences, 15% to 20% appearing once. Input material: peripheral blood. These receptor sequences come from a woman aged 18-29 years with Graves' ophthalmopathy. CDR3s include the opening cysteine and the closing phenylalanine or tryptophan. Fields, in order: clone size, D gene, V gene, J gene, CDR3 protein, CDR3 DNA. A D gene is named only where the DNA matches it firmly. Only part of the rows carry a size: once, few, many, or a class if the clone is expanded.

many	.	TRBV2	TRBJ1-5	CASRPPGADRSNQPQHF	TGTGCCAGCAGACCCCCTGGGGCAGATCGTAGCAATCAGCCCCAGCATTTT
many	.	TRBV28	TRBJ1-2	CASSFPSLYGYTF	TGTGCCAGCAGTTTTCCGAGCCTCTATGGCTACACCTTC
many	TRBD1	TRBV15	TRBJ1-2	CATSRVQGSYGYTF	TGTGCCACCAGCAGAGTACAGGGGTCCTATGGCTACACCTTC
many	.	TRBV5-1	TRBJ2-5	CAVCPNWQGGGEETQYF	TGCGCCGTGTGCCCCAATTGGCAGGGAGGGGGCGAAGAGACCCAGTACTTC
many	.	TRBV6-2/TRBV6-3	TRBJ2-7	CASSLAFSYGQYF	TGTGCCAGCAGTTTAGCTTTCTCCTACGGGCAGTACTTC
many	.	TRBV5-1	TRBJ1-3	CASSVAPSSGNTIYF	TGCGCCAGCAGCGTCGCACCCTCCTCTGGAAACACCATATATTTT
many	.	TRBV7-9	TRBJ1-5	CASSFGRPLYVNQPQHF	TGTGCCAGCAGCTTTGGGCGGCCACTCTACGTCAATCAGCCCCAGCATTTT
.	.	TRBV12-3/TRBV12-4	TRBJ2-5	CASSFGNQETQYF	TGTGCCAGCAGTTTTGGCAACCAAGAGACCCAGTACTTC
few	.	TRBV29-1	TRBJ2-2	CSVRGTANTGELFF	TGCAGCGTTAGAGGGACGGCGAACACCGGGGAGCTGTTTTTT
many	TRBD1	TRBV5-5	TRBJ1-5	CASSWGQGLDQPQHF	TGTGCCAGCAGCTGGGGACAGGGACTGGATCAGCCCCAGCATTTT
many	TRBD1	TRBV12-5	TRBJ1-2	CASGPDREGRDYGYTF	TGTGCTAGTGGCCCCGACAGGGAGGGTAGGGACTATGGCTACACCTTC
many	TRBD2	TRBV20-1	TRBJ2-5	CSAPTSGRGYRETQYF	TGCAGTGCACCAACTAGCGGGAGAGGGTATCGAGAGACCCAGTACTTC
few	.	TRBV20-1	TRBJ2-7	CSAEAFDEQYF	TGCAGTGCCGAGGCATTCGACGAGCAGTACTTC
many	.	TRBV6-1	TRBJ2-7	CASQSGGWSSYEQYF	TGTGCCTCTCAAAGCGGCGGGTGGAGCTCCTACGAGCAGTACTTC
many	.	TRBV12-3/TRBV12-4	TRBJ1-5	CASSSNRDESNQPQHF	TGTGCCAGCAGTTCAAACAGGGACGAGAGCAATCAGCCCCAGCATTTT
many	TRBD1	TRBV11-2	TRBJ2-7	CASSVGTGGYEQYF	TGTGCCAGCAGCGTCGGGACAGGGGGCTACGAGCAGTACTTC
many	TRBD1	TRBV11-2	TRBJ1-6	CASSFSGTGSPLHF	TGTGCCAGCAGCTTTTCCGGGACAGGATCACCCCTCCACTTT
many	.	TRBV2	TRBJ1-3	CASTPESGNTIYF	TGTGCCAGCACCCCAGAGTCTGGAAACACCATATATTTT
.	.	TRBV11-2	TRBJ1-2	CASSLDLVQGLGYTF	TGTGCCAGCAGCTTAGATTTAGTTCAGGGGCTGGGCTACACCTTC
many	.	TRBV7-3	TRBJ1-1	CASSLIPGRAFF	TGTGCCAGCAGCTTAATTCCAGGGAGGGCTTTCTTT
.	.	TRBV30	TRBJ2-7	CAWSVRRVTYEQYF	TGTGCCTGGAGTGTACGTAGGGTAACTTACGAGCAGTACTTC
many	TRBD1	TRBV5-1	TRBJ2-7	CASSEDGTGLGYEQYF	TGCGCCAGCAGCGAGGACGGGACAGGGTTGGGCTACGAGCAGTACTTC
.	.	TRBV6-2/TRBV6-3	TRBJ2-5	CAITSPRIGVETQYF	TGTGCTATTACGAGCCCCCGTATCGGGGTGGAGACCCAGTACTTC
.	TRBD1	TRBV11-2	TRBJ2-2	CASSRGQEYTGELFF	TGTGCCAGCAGCCGAGGACAGGAGTACACCGGGGAGCTGTTTTTT
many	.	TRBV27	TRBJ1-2	CASSLSLGDYGYTF	TGTGCCAGCAGTTTATCGTTGGGGGACTATGGCTACACCTTC
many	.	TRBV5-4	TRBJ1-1	CAWGNELWNTEAFF	TGTGCATGGGGGAACGAACTATGGAACACTGAAGCTTTCTTT